These T cell receptor beta chains were read from a single sample in a study of CD8+CD57+ T cells in acquired aplastic anemia. MiXCR, applied by TCRdb to the reads, yields one record per CDR3 protein. The data show approximately 170,000 distinct CDR3 sequences, more than 45% seen once. Sequencing was carried out using sorted CD4+, CD8+, or CD8+CD57+ T cells (not recorded which) from PBMCs. These receptor sequences come from a human donor with aplastic anemia. Each CDR3 is given with its conserved first and last residue. The D gene is left open where the match is weak. Expanded clones are given a class, and other clones once, few, many or no size at all.

j_call: TRBJ2-1
d_call: TRBD1
v_call: TRBV24-1
clone_size: -
cdr3_nt: TGTGCCACGGGGACAGGGGGATACAATGAGCAGTTCTTC
cdr3_aa: CATGTGGYNEQFF

j_call: TRBJ2-4
d_call: -
v_call: TRBV15
clone_size: -
cdr3_nt: TGTGCCACCAGCAGAGTGGGGGGTGGGAAAAACATTCAGTACTTC
cdr3_aa: CATSRVGGGKNIQYF

j_call: TRBJ2-1
d_call: TRBD2
v_call: TRBV20-1
clone_size: -
cdr3_nt: TGCAGTGCTGACGGACTAGCGGGGGGTCGGAACAATGAGCAGTTCTTC
cdr3_aa: CSADGLAGGRNNEQFF

j_call: TRBJ1-5
d_call: -
v_call: TRBV19
clone_size: -
cdr3_nt: TGTGCCACTCACCAACTAGGGGTGAATCAGCCCCAGCATTTT
cdr3_aa: CATHQLGVNQPQHF

j_call: TRBJ1-2
d_call: -
v_call: TRBV19
clone_size: -
cdr3_nt: TGTGCCACTAACGGCTATGGCTACACCTTC
cdr3_aa: CATNGYGYTF

j_call: TRBJ2-1
d_call: -
v_call: TRBV11-1
clone_size: -
cdr3_nt: TGTGCCAGCAGCTTATTAGGTGGGCCCAGCTCCTACAGTGAGCAGTTCTTC
cdr3_aa: CASSLLGGPSSYSEQFF

j_call: TRBJ2-5
d_call: TRBD1
v_call: TRBV24-1
clone_size: -
cdr3_nt: TGTGCCACCAGTGACGCCAGGGGGTTGGCAGAGACCCAGTACTTC
cdr3_aa: CATSDARGLAETQYF

j_call: TRBJ2-1
d_call: -
v_call: TRBV5-1
clone_size: -
cdr3_nt: TGCGCCAGCAGCTCCTTTGACAGTTTCTCCTACAATGAGCAGTTCTTC
cdr3_aa: CASSSFDSFSYNEQFF

j_call: TRBJ1-5
d_call: -
v_call: TRBV2
clone_size: -
cdr3_nt: TGTGCCAGCAGGTGGTTGAGCAATCAGCCCCAGCATTTT
cdr3_aa: CASRWLSNQPQHF

j_call: TRBJ2-4
d_call: -
v_call: TRBV10-3
clone_size: many
cdr3_nt: TGTGCCATCAGTGCTGGGGGAGGTTCTATGGCCAAAAACATTCAGTACTTC
cdr3_aa: CAISAGGGSMAKNIQYF

j_call: TRBJ2-1
d_call: TRBD1
v_call: TRBV4-2
clone_size: -
cdr3_nt: TGTGCCAGCAGCCAACTCGGGACAGGATACAATGAGCAGTTCTTC
cdr3_aa: CASSQLGTGYNEQFF

j_call: TRBJ1-5
d_call: TRBD1
v_call: TRBV20-1
clone_size: -
cdr3_nt: TGCAGTGCTCGGACAGGGTTTAGCAATCAGCCCCAGCATTTT
cdr3_aa: CSARTGFSNQPQHF

j_call: TRBJ2-7
d_call: -
v_call: TRBV10-3
clone_size: -
cdr3_nt: TGTGCCATCGCTCCGGGGCGGACCCGCTCCTACGAGCAGTACTTC
cdr3_aa: CAIAPGRTRSYEQYF

j_call: TRBJ2-7
d_call: TRBD2
v_call: TRBV13
clone_size: many
cdr3_nt: TGTGCCAGCAGCTTAGGAGCGGGGGGAAGTATGTACGAGCAGTACTTC
cdr3_aa: CASSLGAGGSMYEQYF

j_call: TRBJ1-6
d_call: TRBD1
v_call: TRBV5-1
clone_size: -
cdr3_nt: TGCGCCAGCAGCTCCGGGGACAGGGCGGGTTCACCCCTCCACTTT
cdr3_aa: CASSSGDRAGSPLHF

j_call: TRBJ2-7
d_call: -
v_call: TRBV19
clone_size: once
cdr3_nt: TGTGCCAGTAGTAGGCCAGGGGGGAATTACGAGCAGTACTTC
cdr3_aa: CASSRPGGNYEQYF

j_call: TRBJ1-1
d_call: -
v_call: TRBV19
clone_size: many
cdr3_nt: TGTGCCAGTAGTATAGTACGGGGGAACACTGAAGCTTTCTTT
cdr3_aa: CASSIVRGNTEAFF

j_call: TRBJ2-1
d_call: TRBD2
v_call: TRBV25-1
clone_size: once
cdr3_nt: TGTGCCAGCAGTCTAGCGGGGGGAGAGAGTGAGCAGTTCTTC
cdr3_aa: CASSLAGGESEQFF

j_call: TRBJ1-6
d_call: TRBD1
v_call: TRBV5-1
clone_size: many
cdr3_nt: TGCGCCAGCAGCTTGGGGACAGGTGGGGCCCTCAATTCACCCCTCCACTTT
cdr3_aa: CASSLGTGGALNSPLHF

j_call: TRBJ1-4
d_call: -
v_call: TRBV19
clone_size: many
cdr3_nt: TGTGCCAGTAGTTTATCGGGGAGGCGGGGTGAAAAACTGTTTTTT
cdr3_aa: CASSLSGRRGEKLFF

j_call: TRBJ2-1
d_call: TRBD2
v_call: TRBV11-2
clone_size: -
cdr3_nt: TGTGCCAGCAGCTTAGTTGTAACAGCGGGAGGGCACGAGCAGTTCTTC
cdr3_aa: CASSLVVTAGGHEQFF

j_call: TRBJ2-5
d_call: TRBD2
v_call: TRBV5-4
clone_size: once
cdr3_nt: TGTGCCAGCAGCCCCTTGAAGACTAGCGCCCGAGAGACCCAGTACTTC
cdr3_aa: CASSPLKTSARETQYF

j_call: TRBJ1-5
d_call: TRBD1
v_call: TRBV20-1
clone_size: -
cdr3_nt: TGCAGTGCTGGAAAAACCGGGACAGGTTCCCGTGGCAATCAGCCCCAGCATTTT
cdr3_aa: CSAGKTGTGSRGNQPQHF

j_call: TRBJ2-1
d_call: TRBD2
v_call: TRBV11-2
clone_size: many
cdr3_nt: TGTGCCAGCAGTCTAGCGGGAGTGAGCAATGAGCAGTTCTTC
cdr3_aa: CASSLAGVSNEQFF

j_call: TRBJ1-5
d_call: -
v_call: TRBV18
clone_size: -
cdr3_nt: TGTGCCACCACACCGGGGAGCAATCAGCCCCAGCATTTT
cdr3_aa: CATTPGSNQPQHF

j_call: TRBJ2-1
d_call: -
v_call: TRBV6-2/TRBV6-3
clone_size: many
cdr3_nt: TGTGCCAGCAGTCACCTAGAGGCTGAGCAGTTCTTC
cdr3_aa: CASSHLEAEQFF

j_call: TRBJ1-1
d_call: -
v_call: TRBV6-5
clone_size: many
cdr3_nt: TGTGCCAGCAGTTGGGGGGACGGAGGGAACACTGAAGCTTTCTTT
cdr3_aa: CASSWGDGGNTEAFF

j_call: TRBJ2-3
d_call: TRBD1
v_call: TRBV15
clone_size: few
cdr3_nt: TGTGCCACCAGCAGGGGGACAGGCTCCACAGATACGCAGTATTTT
cdr3_aa: CATSRGTGSTDTQYF

j_call: TRBJ1-2
d_call: -
v_call: TRBV27
clone_size: -
cdr3_nt: TGTGCCAGCAGTTTATCGGGGGATGCTTGGGGTGGCTACACCTTC
cdr3_aa: CASSLSGDAWGGYTF

j_call: TRBJ2-5
d_call: -
v_call: TRBV20-1
clone_size: once
cdr3_nt: TGCAGTGCTACCACGATCCTAGGACCCCAAGAGACCCAGTACTTC
cdr3_aa: CSATTILGPQETQYF

j_call: TRBJ2-2
d_call: TRBD1
v_call: TRBV11-2
clone_size: many
cdr3_nt: TGTGCCAGCAGCCACAACCCGGGACAGGGTTTGCCCGGGGAGCTGTTTTTT
cdr3_aa: CASSHNPGQGLPGELFF

j_call: TRBJ1-4
d_call: TRBD1
v_call: TRBV7-2
clone_size: -
cdr3_nt: TGTGCCAGCACCCGACAGGGTAGTGGTGAAAAACTGTTTTTT
cdr3_aa: CASTRQGSGEKLFF

j_call: TRBJ1-4
d_call: -
v_call: TRBV5-5
clone_size: many
cdr3_nt: TGTGCCAGCAGCTTGTATTGGACTGAAAAACTGTTTTTT
cdr3_aa: CASSLYWTEKLFF

j_call: TRBJ2-6
d_call: -
v_call: TRBV3-2
clone_size: many
cdr3_nt: TGTGCCAGCGATGACAGAGGCTCTGGGGCCAACGTCCTGACTTTC
cdr3_aa: CASDDRGSGANVLTF

j_call: TRBJ2-7
d_call: -
v_call: TRBV2
clone_size: -
cdr3_nt: TGTGCCAGCGCCCAGAGGACTACCTACGAGCAGTACTTC
cdr3_aa: CASAQRTTYEQYF

j_call: TRBJ1-1
d_call: -
v_call: TRBV20-1
clone_size: -
cdr3_nt: TGCAGTGCTAGGGCACAGATGAACACTGAAGCTTTCTTT
cdr3_aa: CSARAQMNTEAFF

j_call: TRBJ1-1
d_call: -
v_call: TRBV12-3/TRBV12-4
clone_size: many
cdr3_nt: TGTGCCAGCAGTACGATCGGACACTTGAACACTGAAGCTTTCTTT
cdr3_aa: CASSTIGHLNTEAFF

j_call: TRBJ1-6
d_call: -
v_call: TRBV9
clone_size: -
cdr3_nt: TGTGCCAGCAGCGTTACGGGGGGCGGATATAATTCACCCCTCCACTTT
cdr3_aa: CASSVTGGGYNSPLHF

j_call: TRBJ2-3
d_call: TRBD2
v_call: TRBV7-6
clone_size: -
cdr3_nt: TGTGCCAGCAGCCTACTAGCGGGGGGTCGCACAGATACGCAGTATTTT
cdr3_aa: CASSLLAGGRTDTQYF

j_call: TRBJ2-5
d_call: TRBD2
v_call: TRBV10-3
clone_size: -
cdr3_nt: TGTGCCGCCTCCCTAGCGGGGCAAGAGACCCAGTACTTC
cdr3_aa: CAASLAGQETQYF

j_call: TRBJ2-2
d_call: TRBD2
v_call: TRBV27
clone_size: -
cdr3_nt: TGTGCCAGCAGTTTTGACAGGAGCGGGGGCAACACCGGGGAGCTGTTTTTT
cdr3_aa: CASSFDRSGGNTGELFF

j_call: TRBJ2-2
d_call: -
v_call: TRBV29-1
clone_size: -
cdr3_nt: TGCAGCGTTGAAAACGGGCGCACCGGGGAGCTGTTTTTT
cdr3_aa: CSVENGRTGELFF

j_call: TRBJ2-3
d_call: -
v_call: TRBV2
clone_size: -
cdr3_nt: TGTGCCAGCAGCCAGGTGGAACGACGCACAGATACGCAGTATTTT
cdr3_aa: CASSQVERRTDTQYF

j_call: TRBJ1-1
d_call: -
v_call: TRBV24-1
clone_size: -
cdr3_nt: TGTGCCACCAGTGATTTTGAGGACCTTAACACTGAAGCTTTCTTT
cdr3_aa: CATSDFEDLNTEAFF

j_call: TRBJ1-6
d_call: -
v_call: TRBV25-1
clone_size: -
cdr3_nt: TGTGCCAGCGGGAAGCGGGGGTTAACTTCACCCCTCCACTTT
cdr3_aa: CASGKRGLTSPLHF

j_call: TRBJ1-2
d_call: TRBD1
v_call: TRBV29-1
clone_size: -
cdr3_nt: TGCAGCGTTGCGGGACAGGGGGTATACGGCTACACCTTC
cdr3_aa: CSVAGQGVYGYTF

j_call: TRBJ1-1
d_call: -
v_call: TRBV2
clone_size: -
cdr3_nt: TGTGCCAGCAGCCCCCACGCGGAGGTCACTGAAGCTTTCTTT
cdr3_aa: CASSPHAEVTEAFF

j_call: TRBJ2-1
d_call: -
v_call: TRBV20-1
clone_size: many
cdr3_nt: TGCAGTGCTAGAGATCTACTAGGGTCCAATGAGCAGTTCTTC
cdr3_aa: CSARDLLGSNEQFF

j_call: TRBJ2-2
d_call: -
v_call: TRBV11-3
clone_size: many
cdr3_nt: TGTGCCAGCAGCTTCACAGGTCGGGGCACCGGGGAGCTGTTTTTT
cdr3_aa: CASSFTGRGTGELFF

j_call: TRBJ2-7
d_call: -
v_call: TRBV5-5
clone_size: -
cdr3_nt: TGTGCCAGCAGCTTGGAAACAGGAGACTACGAGCAGTACTTC
cdr3_aa: CASSLETGDYEQYF

j_call: TRBJ1-3
d_call: -
v_call: TRBV9
clone_size: many
cdr3_nt: TGTGCCAGCAGCGTAGGGGCCTCCTCTGGAAACACCATATATTTT
cdr3_aa: CASSVGASSGNTIYF

j_call: TRBJ1-2
d_call: -
v_call: TRBV4-2
clone_size: many
cdr3_nt: TGTGCCAGCAGCCAAGGTAGTGGGGTTTACTATGGCTACACCTTC
cdr3_aa: CASSQGSGVYYGYTF

j_call: TRBJ1-5
d_call: -
v_call: TRBV7-4
clone_size: -
cdr3_nt: TGTGCCAGCAGTACTTTGGGAGAAGAGAATCAGCCCCAGCATTTT
cdr3_aa: CASSTLGEENQPQHF

j_call: TRBJ2-7
d_call: TRBD2
v_call: TRBV11-1
clone_size: -
cdr3_nt: TGTGCCAGCAGCTTAGCGGGACTAGCGGTCCTCGAAAAGGACGAGCAGTACTTC
cdr3_aa: CASSLAGLAVLEKDEQYF